These T cell receptor beta chains were read from a single sample in a study of shared clonotypes between healthy human individuals. Assay used: immunoSEQ multiplex PCR; TCRdb lists only in-frame clones, some missing. This sample has more than 2,000,000 clones, with around 90% found just once. Material: naive CD4+ T cells sorted from blood. These receptors all stem from a man between 18 and 29 years old in good health. The CDR3 runs from the conserved cysteine through the conserved F or W. Each record gives: J gene, CDR3 length, V gene, CDR3 protein.

TRBJ2-7,15,TRBV6-6,CASSYRTSGASEQYF
TRBJ2-5,14,TRBV6-5,CASRIYRGLETQYF
TRBJ1-5,14,TRBV6-6,CASSYRQINQPQHF
TRBJ2-1,13,TRBV10-2,CASSEFLAGEQFF
TRBJ1-5,16,TRBV28,CASSLRDRGSNQPQHF
TRBJ2-1,16,TRBV7-2,CASSLTSGVSYNEQFF
TRBJ1-2,16,TRBV10-3,CAISPPPGGGDYGYTF
TRBJ1-1,14,TRBV7-9,CASSPRGFNTEAFF
TRBJ1-1,13,TRBV10-2,CASSGQMNTEAFF
TRBJ2-2,16,TRBV6-6,CASRPGTSGVTGELFF
TRBJ2-2,15,TRBV2,CASSWDRANTGELFF